Listed below are T cell receptor beta chains from one sample, sequenced in a study of blood T cell repertoires in COVID-19. Generated by immunoSEQ multiplex PCR, the TCRdb table keeps only in-frame clones and is missing some. The sample records approximately 100,000 clones, less than 85% being singletons. Specimen: peripheral blood. The receptor source for this set is a man aged 65 to 79 with active or convalescent COVID-19. CDR3s include the opening cysteine and the closing phenylalanine or tryptophan. A D gene is named only where the DNA matches it firmly. Clone sizes are given selectively: once, few, many, or a class where the clone is expanded.

v_call	clone_size	j_call	d_call	cdr3_nt	cdr3_aa
TRBV9	.	TRBJ2-5	TRBD1	TGTGCCAGCAGTCCAGGGGGAGAGACCCAGTACTTC	CASSPGGETQYF
TRBV9	.	TRBJ1-2	.	TGTGCCAGCAGCGTTGATTTGAGTTTTGGCTATGGCTACACCTTC	CASSVDLSFGYGYTF
TRBV30	few	TRBJ2-7	.	TGTGCCTGGACCCGTCCACCCGAGAACGAGCAGTACTTC	CAWTRPPENEQYF
TRBV14	.	TRBJ1-2	.	TGTGCCAGCAGCCAAGTCGGACAGAACTATGGCTACACCTTC	CASSQVGQNYGYTF
TRBV12-3/TRBV12-4	.	TRBJ1-1	TRBD1	TGTGCCAGCAGTTTGACAGGGATGGATGAAGCTTTCTTT	CASSLTGMDEAFF
TRBV5-1	.	TRBJ1-1	TRBD1	TGCGCCAGCAGCTTGCAGGGACAGGCGGGTGAAGCTTTCTTT	CASSLQGQAGEAFF
TRBV5-1	.	TRBJ2-7	.	TGCGCCAGCAGTTCTCCCCCGGACAGCCCTAACTCCTACGAGCAGTACTTC	CASSSPPDSPNSYEQYF
TRBV28	.	TRBJ1-5	TRBD1	TGTGCCAGCAGTTTTCTGGGACAGAATAGCAATCAGCCCCAGCATTTT	CASSFLGQNSNQPQHF
TRBV6-1	.	TRBJ1-5	TRBD1	TGTGCCAGCAGTGAAGTTCCCCTGACAGGGGGCAATCAGCCCCAGCATTTT	CASSEVPLTGGNQPQHF
TRBV28	.	TRBJ1-2	TRBD1	TGTGCCAGCACCCAGGGGGCAAGGAGCTATGGCTACACCTTC	CASTQGARSYGYTF
TRBV3-1/TRBV3-2	.	TRBJ2-7	TRBD2	TGTGCCAGCAGCCCCACCGGGGGGGCAGGAGAGCAGTACTTC	CASSPTGGAGEQYF
TRBV28	.	TRBJ1-3	.	TGTGCCAGCAGTTTTCAGGGAACTGGAAACACCATATATTTT	CASSFQGTGNTIYF
TRBV19	.	TRBJ1-2	TRBD1	TGTGCCAGTAGTATTGGGACAGTTCCTGGCTACACCTTC	CASSIGTVPGYTF
TRBV10-3	.	TRBJ1-4	.	TGTGCCATCAGTGATGGGGAGAGTGGGGAAAAACTGTTTTTT	CAISDGESGEKLFF
TRBV4-1	.	TRBJ2-1	TRBD1	TGCGCCAGCAGCCAAGGGGACAGAAAAAATGAGCAGTTCTTC	CASSQGDRKNEQFF
TRBV12-5	.	TRBJ2-2	.	TGTGCTAGTGGTTTGGCGGCAGGGGATAACACCGGGGAGCTGTTTTTT	CASGLAAGDNTGELFF
TRBV24-1	once	TRBJ1-6	TRBD1	TGTGCCACCAGTGGAACCACAGGGGTCGGGTCACCCCTCCACTTT	CATSGTTGVGSPLHF
TRBV28	few	TRBJ2-4	.	TGTGCCAGCAGTTTAGAGGAGGGGGGGCTCAAAAACATTCAGTACTTC	CASSLEEGGLKNIQYF
TRBV7-3	.	TRBJ1-1	.	TGTGCCAGCAGCTTTACGGGGAACACTGAAGCTTTCTTT	CASSFTGNTEAFF
TRBV9	.	TRBJ2-7	TRBD2	TGTGCCAGCAGCGAGGGGACTAGTTCCTACGAGCAGTACTTC	CASSEGTSSYEQYF
TRBV6-5	.	TRBJ1-1	TRBD1	TGTGCCAGCAGTTACCACAGGGGCACTGAAGCTTTCTTT	CASSYHRGTEAFF
TRBV2	.	TRBJ2-1	TRBD2	TGTGCCAGCAGTGAACTGACTAGCGGGGGGGCCGGATTTAATGAGCAGTTCTTC	CASSELTSGGAGFNEQFF
TRBV3-1/TRBV3-2	.	TRBJ1-3	TRBD1	TGTGCCAGCAGCCCCGACAGGGGAGTCGCTGGAAACACCATATATTTT	CASSPDRGVAGNTIYF
TRBV5-8	.	TRBJ2-2	.	TGTGCCAGCAGCTTCAGGCTGGCGAACACCGGGGAGCTGTTTTTT	CASSFRLANTGELFF
TRBV14	once	TRBJ1-2	TRBD1	TGTGCCAGCTCTCCCCGGACAGGTGATGGCTACACCTTC	CASSPRTGDGYTF
TRBV5-1	.	TRBJ2-7	TRBD2	TGCGCCAGCAGCTGGGGGGACGGTACTAGCGGACGTACCGGACAGTACTTC	CASSWGDGTSGRTGQYF
TRBV6-5	.	TRBJ1-2	TRBD1	TGTGCCAGCCGAGAGACAGGGTCTAACTATGGCTACACCTTC	CASRETGSNYGYTF
TRBV6-1	.	TRBJ2-1	TRBD1	TGTGCCAGCAGTGATGGGACAGGGACCCACAATGAGCAGTTCTTC	CASSDGTGTHNEQFF
TRBV10-3	.	TRBJ2-2	TRBD2	TGTGCCATCAGTGAGTCGCCAAGCGGGACCACCGGGGAGCTGTTTTTT	CAISESPSGTTGELFF
TRBV5-1	.	TRBJ1-1	.	TGCGCCAGCAGCTTTGGGGGAGGGACTGAAGCTTTCTTT	CASSFGGGTEAFF
TRBV11-1	.	TRBJ2-3	.	TGTGCCAGCAGCCGGGACTTCGGGGATACGCAGTATTTT	CASSRDFGDTQYF
TRBV6-6	.	TRBJ1-2	TRBD1	TGTGCCAGCAGCTATATACAGGGGGCGCCTGGCTACACCTTC	CASSYIQGAPGYTF
TRBV6-5	.	TRBJ2-3	.	TGTGCCAGCAGGCCAGAGGGGAGGGATACGCAGTATTTT	CASRPEGRDTQYF
TRBV7-9	.	TRBJ1-6	TRBD1	TGTGCCAGCAGAACGACAGGGGATAATTCACCCCTCCACTTT	CASRTTGDNSPLHF
TRBV28	.	TRBJ2-4	TRBD1	TGTGCCACCACTAGGGAGAAACAGGGGGCGAACATTCAGTACTTC	CATTREKQGANIQYF
TRBV29-1	.	TRBJ2-5	TRBD2	TGCAGCGTTGAATACGGGGAGGGAGTAAGAGAGACCCAGTACTTC	CSVEYGEGVRETQYF
TRBV19	few	TRBJ1-6	.	TGTGCCAGTAGTCCCGGGGCCCTTGGGAGGCCCCTCCACTTT	CASSPGALGRPLHF
TRBV19	.	TRBJ1-6	.	TGTGCCAGTAGTATGGAGGCGCTTAGTTATTCACCCCTCCACTTT	CASSMEALSYSPLHF
TRBV6-5	.	TRBJ1-2	.	TGTGCCAGCATGGTGGTTGGGGGCCTCGGCTACACCTTC	CASMVVGGLGYTF